The 6 T cell receptor beta chains presented below share a single source sample, sequenced in a study of human T cells and chemical hapten exposure. TCRdb reprocessed the RACE reads with MiXCR, giving one entry per CDR3 protein. The profile shows fewer than 150,000 distinct CDR3 sequences, 12% to 15% of them singletons. Time point denoted: patch test 1, 2 weeks after DPC sensitization. Treatment indicated: therapeutic diphenylcyclopropenone sensitization with weekly scalp DPC. Sequenced material: whole blood, taken in connection with sensitization to the hapten diphenylcyclopropenone (DPC). Every receptor here comes from a man in his late teens or twenties with alopecia areata. Some clones in this sample may be carry-over from other donors' samples.

Many counts were recorded for this clonotype. The chain combines TRBV6-5 with TRBJ1-1, with 7 bases fitting TRBD1. Germline V gives CDR1 MNHEY, CDR2 SVGAGI. V lost 6 bases and J lost 11; bases outside the gene matches: 6. This CDR3 is 11 amino acids long. The CDR3 DNA follows: TGTGCCAGCAGCCGCGACAGGGTCGCTTTCTTT. Translation gives CASSRDRVAFF.

The CDR3 DNA sequence: TGCAGCGTTGCCGGGACAGCCAGCTCCTACGAGCAGTACTTC. Translating gives CSVAGTASSYEQYF. The V gene is TRBV29-1, the J gene TRBJ2-7, with 7 bases fitting TRBD1. V dropped 4 bases and J dropped 0; count of bases not matched to a gene: 6. Germline V CDR1 and CDR2: SQVTM, ANQGSEA. The CDR3 has 14 amino acids.

The J gene is TRBJ2-1, the V gene TRBV2; possibly TRBD2 for D (5 bases). The germline V gene has CDR1 SNHLY and CDR2 FYNNEI. The CDR3 is made up of 10 amino acids. The V gene lost 7 bases and the J gene lost 9 bases, with 7 bases spanning the gap. The DNA of the CDR3 is TGTGCCAGCAAGGGAGTTGAGCAGTTCTTC. As protein: CASKGVEQFF.

The chain joins TRBV12-3 or TRBV12-4 to TRBJ1-2, with TRBD1 identical over 9 bases. The J segment lost 4 bases and the V segment lost 4 bases, leaving 10 bases of the junction unmatched. The CDR3 sequence is 16 residues long. As DNA, the CDR3 is TGTGCCAGCAGTTCAACCGGGACAGGGATAGGCTATGGCTACACCTTC. Protein: CASSSTGTGIGYGYTF.

The chain uses TRBV5-6 and TRBJ2-3, with a weak D call TRBD2 (6 bases). This CDR3 is 13 amino acids long. V shed 3 bases and J shed 5 bases, with 10 bases lying between them. Looked up from germline, CDR1 is SGHDT and CDR2 is YYEEEE. CDR3 residues: CASSSRGKDTQYF. CDR3 in DNA: TGTGCCAGCAGCTCCCGCGGGAAAGATACGCAGTATTTT.

Ten or more counts support this clonotype. Here the CDR3 reads CASRMGGTAKNIQYF. CDR3 DNA sequence: TGCGCCAGCAGGATGGGCGGTACAGCCAAAAACATTCAGTACTTC. The V call is TRBV5-1, the J call TRBJ2-4; D uncertain. Germline-derived CDR1 and CDR2 are SGHRS and YFSETQ. The CDR3 totals 15 residues. V was cut by 5 bases and J by 0 bases, with 12 bases left in between.